The clone carrying this T cell receptor (beta chain) was counted a single time. Seattle's enrolled individuals joined amid active infection and were then monitored longitudinally. In the original analysis: Estimates of nucleated cell counts were drawn from the amplification of reference gene primers. TCRdb's table, derived via immunoSEQ multiplex PCR, lists solely in-frame clones and lacks some. V and J calls and clone size follow that table, whereas D and trimming were derived from the DNA. The sample yields approximately 290,000 clones, approximately 89% seen once. This CDR3 is built from 13 residues. Germline CDR1 is MNHEY and CDR2 is SMNVEV (reference sequence). V shed 3 bases and J shed 6 bases, with 11 bases lying between them. The sample is drawn from a study of blood T cell repertoires in COVID-19. Background on the study: Material from acute and convalescent COVID-19 was sourced from the United States, Italy and Spain. PBMCs, B-cell-depleted T cells, or T cells provided the cDNA or gDNA that made up the material.

This TCR was recovered from a woman aged 25 to 39 with COVID-19, enrolled during active disease. The chain couples TRBV27 to TRBJ1-2, with D perhaps TRBD1 (5 bases). The sequenced material came from peripheral blood. CDR3 region: CASSFTGGNGYTF. The DNA for the CDR3 is TGTGCCAGCAGTTTTACAGGAGGGAATGGCTACACCTTC.